Each of the 16 T cell receptor beta chains below was sequenced from the same sample in a study of blood T cells in healthy people across ages. For the second PCR, which ran for about 7 to 11 cycles, a sample-barcoded 5' primer and a J-beta primer mix were used. TCRdb called the 5' RACE reads again in MiXCR, with one record for every CDR3 protein. The sample holds fewer than 600,000 distinct CDR3 sequences; about 26% are singletons and the top ten take approximately 3.7%. The same data also went into a second study, on T cells of mothers and their children.

Sequencing was carried out using blood. The origin of the receptors is a boy younger than 10 in good health.

The V gene is TRBV12-3 or TRBV12-4, the J gene TRBJ1-2; D is possibly TRBD1 (5 bases). The germline V and J ends were trimmed by 5 bases and 1 base, with 14 bases remaining between them. This CDR3 has 15 amino acids. The CDR3 sequence is CASSVTGTNNYGYTF. CDR3 DNA: TGTGCCAGCAGTGTTACCGGGACGAATAACTATGGCTACACCTTC.

V is TRBV20-1 and J is TRBJ2-5; no firm D call. The ends were cut back, 0 bases at V and 1 base at J, with 9 bases in the middle. CDR3 length equals 14 residues. Per the germline V gene, CDR1 is DFQATT and CDR2 is SNEGSKA (reference sequence). The CDR3: CSARDSAIQETQYF. In DNA form, the CDR3 reads TGCAGTGCTAGAGATTCGGCTATCCAAGAGACCCAGTACTTC.

This clonotype was seen a handful of times. The chain has TRBV6-6 and TRBJ2-5; 8 nucleotides agree with TRBD2. The J segment lost 5 bases and the V segment lost 8 bases, leaving 10 bases of the junction unmatched. Germline assignment: CDR1 MNHNY and CDR2 SVGAGI (reference sequence). This CDR3 is 14 amino acids long. In DNA, the CDR3 is TGTGCCAGCGGAAGAGCGGGAGCGGGGGAGACCCAGTACTTC. Translating gives CASGRAGAGETQYF.

Only a few counts were recorded for this clonotype. CDR3 nucleotide sequence: TGCGCCAGCAGCCCCAAGCTGAGTTATCTCGCGTCCGGGGAGCTGTTTTTT. Its translation: CASSPKLSYLASGELFF. The chain carries TRBV4-3 and TRBJ2-2; no definite D call. The V gene's germline CDR1 is LGHNA and CDR2 YSLEER. This CDR3 has 17 amino acids. V lost 4 bases and J lost 6, with 21 bases in between.

This clonotype was counted between two and nine times. J is TRBJ2-6 and V is TRBV7-9; D may correspond to TRBD1 or TRBD2 (7 bases each). Germline V gives CDR1 SEHNR, CDR2 FQNEAQ (reference sequence). V shed 4 bases and J shed 4 bases, with 26 bases lying between them. The CDR3 is made up of 20 amino acids. The CDR3 loop is CASSSTLGGGGPTGANVLTF. CDR3 sequence (DNA): TGTGCCAGCAGCTCGACCTTAGGGGGCGGGGGTCCAACAGGGGCCAACGTCCTGACTTTC.

Remarks on this clonotype: One end of the junction varies from germline; a read error may be responsible. J is TRBJ2-3 and V is TRBV7-9, with D tentatively TRBD1 (6 bases). Looked up from germline, CDR1 is SEHNR and CDR2 is FQNEAQ (reference sequence). The CDR3 extends over 12 amino acids. This CDR3 is CTSSRGADTQYF. The CDR3 DNA reads as TGTACCAGCAGCAGGGGCGCAGATACGCAGTATTTT.

This clonotype was observed a few times. At one end the junction does not follow the germline gene, possibly because of a read error. This sequence joins TRBV15 and TRBJ1-5; the D is unclear. CDR3 length: 13 residues. Germline V CDR1 and CDR2: LNHNV, YYDKDF (reference sequence). CDR3 protein: CAASRGYNQPQHF. CDR3 in DNA: TGTGCCGCCAGTCGCGGTTACAATCAGCCCCAGCATTTT.

This clonotype has more than one count but fewer than ten. The rearrangement uses TRBV4-1 and TRBJ1-4, with D possibly TRBD1 on 6 matching bases. This CDR3 comprises 16 residues. Trimming left V 4 bases short and J 0 bases short, with 12 bases between. Germline CDR1 reads MGHRA; CDR2 reads YSYEKL. CDR3 in amino acids: CASSPRDIATNEKLFF. DNA of the CDR3: TGCGCCAGCAGCCCCCGGGACATTGCAACTAATGAAAAACTGTTTTTT.

This clonotype has just a few counts. DNA for the CDR3: TGTGCCAGCAGTCCCTCCCTACTTGGCTACACCTTC. Translating gives CASSPSLLGYTF. The chain couples TRBV12-3 or TRBV12-4 to TRBJ1-2; D gene unclear. CDR3 size: 12 residues. The V and J ends lost 5 bases and 7 bases respectively, with 11 bases between them.

This clonotype was observed a handful of times. This sequence joins TRBV10-3 and TRBJ2-7; the match to TRBD1 covers 10 bases. CDR3 length: 13 amino acids. J gave up 2 bases and V 7 bases, and 2 bases lay outside the gene matches. CDR1 ENHRY and CDR2 SYGVKD come from the germline V gene. CDR3 nucleotides: TGTGCCATCAAGGGGACAGGGGCCTACGAGCAGTACTTC. Translated: CAIKGTGAYEQYF.

This clonotype has a handful of counts. V gene TRBV5-1 combines with J gene TRBJ2-5, with 8 bases aligning to TRBD1. The J call is doubtful: the DNA matches TRBJ2-7 better. Per germline, CDR1 SGHRS and CDR2 YFSETQ. The CDR3 length is 15 residues. The CDR3 region has the DNA TGCGCCAGCAGCCCACGACAGGGGACCCCTTACGAGCAGTACTTC. As protein: CASSPRQGTPYEQYF.

V usage is TRBV21-1 and J usage is TRBJ2-6; TRBD1 was called by the table and not checked on the DNA. TRBV21-1 is assigned pseudogene status. The CDR3 loop spans 20 amino acids. The CDR3 loop reads CASSKSSRGPWRSGANVLTF. The CDR3 region has the DNA TGTGCCAGCAGCAAATCCTCCAGGGGGCCCTGGCGTTCTGGGGCCAACGTCCTGACTTTC.

The J gene is TRBJ2-7, the V gene TRBV7-9, with unresolved D. The CDR3 covers 15 residues. CDR1 is SEHNR and CDR2 is FQNEAQ in the germline V gene (reference sequence). V lost 0 bases and J 2 bases, leaving 11 bases between the germline ends. The CDR3 DNA reads as TGTGCCAGCAGCTTAGCGGGTAGGGCTCCCTACGAGCAGTACTTC. Its translation is CASSLAGRAPYEQYF.

The V gene is TRBV12-3 or TRBV12-4, the J gene TRBJ2-7; TRBD1 aligns across 10 bases. J was trimmed by 6 bases and V by 5 bases; bases with no gene match: 7. CDR3 size: 14 residues. DNA for the CDR3: TGTGCCAGCAGTGCTGTCCGGACAGGGGGCGAGCAGTACTTC. This gives the protein CASSAVRTGGEQYF.

This clonotype was seen a handful of times. The rearrangement links TRBV6-6 to TRBJ1-2; TRBD1 agrees at 8 bases. This CDR3 comprises 13 residues. In germline, CDR1 is MNHNY, CDR2 SVGAGI (reference sequence). The V segment lost 8 bases and the J segment 7 bases; nucleotides outside the gene matches: 9. The CDR3 sequence: CASQDREVGGYTF. CDR3 coding DNA: TGTGCCAGCCAGGACAGGGAAGTGGGTGGCTACACCTTC.

The J gene is TRBJ1-6, the V gene TRBV6-6; no reliable D call. CDR1 is MNHNY and CDR2 is SVGAGI in the germline V gene (reference sequence). V lost 3 bases to trimming and J lost 2 bases, with 8 bases between them. The CDR3 covers 15 residues. The CDR3 DNA follows: TGTGCCAGCAGTTATAGGGATCCCTATAATTCACCCCTCCACTTT. Translation: CASSYRDPYNSPLHF.